This entry lists 26 T cell receptor beta chains sequenced from one sample in a study of cytomegalovirus exposure and HLA in healthy donors. PCR was performed using 60 Vbeta and 13 Jbeta primers. Sequenced by immunoSEQ multiplex PCR; TCRdb stores in-frame clones only, minus some. Altogether 90,000 to 120,000 clones are present, roughly 88% being singletons, with the ten largest covering more than 0.95%. The sequenced material came from PBMCs. The receptors here all came from a young woman in good health and CMV-seronegative.

The V gene is TRBV30, the J gene TRBJ2-7, with D perhaps matching TRBD1 (6 bases). CDR1 is GTSNPN and CDR2 is SVGIG in the germline V gene (reference sequence). The CDR3 runs to 14 residues. V shed 2 bases and J shed 3 bases, with 14 bases lying between them. The CDR3 DNA is TGTGCCTGGAGTCCTTCCCGGACAGACTACGAGCAGTACTTC. Residues: CAWSPSRTDYEQYF.

This chain joins TRBV9 and TRBJ2-1; the match to TRBD2 covers 10 bases. CDR3 length equals 17 residues. V lost 0 bases and J lost 2; bases outside the gene matches: 5. From germline, CDR1 is SGDLS and CDR2 YYNGEE. In DNA form, the CDR3 reads TGTGCCAGCAGCGTAGCTACCAGCGGGGGGGCCTACAATGAGCAGTTCTTC. It encodes CASSVATSGGAYNEQFF. Variable domain in full (rest from reference TRBV9 and TRBJ2-1): DSGVTQTPKHLITATGQRVTLRCSPRSGDLSVYWYQQSLDQGLQFLIQYYNGEERAKGNILERFSAQQFPDLHSELNLSSLELGDSALYFCASSVATSGGAYNEQFFGPGTRLTVL.

A single count supports this clone. The chain joins TRBV29-1 to TRBJ2-1, with TRBD1 as a possible D gene (6 bases). This CDR3 has 15 amino acids. The germline V gene has CDR1 SQVTM and CDR2 ANQGSEA. Trimming stripped 3 bases from V and 4 bases from J, with 16 bases between. The DNA of the CDR3 is TGCAGCGTTGACGCTACCTCACAGGGTTACAATGAGCAGTTCTTC. This sequence encodes CSVDATSQGYNEQFF.

This rearrangement joins TRBV19 to TRBJ1-5, with D possibly being TRBD1 (5 bases). With 5 bases removed from V and 4 bases from J, the gap between germline ends came to 12 bases. The CDR3 sequence is 14 residues long. CDR1 is LNHDA and CDR2 is SQIVND in the germline V gene (reference sequence). The chain's CDR3 is CASSLDSPNQPQHF. CDR3 sequence (DNA): TGTGCCAGTAGTCTCGACAGCCCTAATCAGCCCCAGCATTTT.

This sequence joins TRBV4-2 and TRBJ2-3; TRBD2 agrees at 7 bases. With 1 base clipped from V and 2 bases from J, the junction kept 3 bases outside the gene matches. Germline assignment: CDR1 LGHNA and CDR2 YNFKEQ. There are 15 residues in the CDR3. CDR3 sequence (DNA): TGTGCCAGCAGCCAAGCAGCGGGACTCACAGATACGCAGTATTTT. Its translation is CASSQAAGLTDTQYF.

The chain joins TRBV19 to TRBJ1-3; D may be TRBD1 (5 bases). Germline V gene sequence: CDR1 LNHDA, CDR2 SQIVND (reference sequence). The CDR3 covers 15 residues. The V and J ends lost 4 bases and 2 bases respectively, with 12 bases between them. DNA for the CDR3: TGTGCCAGTAGTACGCTCAGGGCCCCTGGAAACACCATATATTTT. This encodes CASSTLRAPGNTIYF.

This clone was detected a few times. This rearrangement joins TRBV7-2 to TRBJ1-4, with 7 bases identical to TRBD1. The germline V gene encodes CDR1 SGHTA and CDR2 FQGNSA. The CDR3 contains 17 residues. Trimming at V came to 3 bases and at J to 8 bases, leaving 15 bases not matched to a gene. In DNA, the CDR3 is TGTGCCAGCAGCTTGAGGGGGCGGGGGGGGGTGAGCGAAAAACTGTTTTTT. Protein product: CASSLRGRGGVSEKLFF.

The chain is built from TRBV18 and TRBJ1-3; 8 bases line up with TRBD1. CDR1 and CDR2 (germline): KGHSH, LQKENI. The ends lost 2 bases at V and 2 bases at J; junction bases unmatched: 8. CDR3 size: 17 residues. CDR3 nucleotide sequence: TGTGCCAGCTCACCAACGACGGACAGGGCCCCTGGAAACACCATATATTTT. Translation: CASSPTTDRAPGNTIYF.

The chain employs TRBV5-1 and TRBJ2-3; 11 bases map to TRBD2. CDR3 size: 17 residues. Germline V lookup: CDR1 SGHRS, CDR2 YFSETQ. V was pared by 1 base and J by 5 bases, with 9 bases of the junction left unmatched. The CDR3 nucleotides are TGCGCCAGCAGCTTGCGCGGTAGACTAGCGGGGCTAGATACGCAGTATTTT. This encodes CASSLRGRLAGLDTQYF.

Concerning this clone itself: The same CDR3 is also encoded by other DNA sequences in this sample. V is TRBV6-4 and J is TRBJ2-3; 7 positions match TRBD2. The CDR3 extends over 14 amino acids. Losses at the gene ends were 2 bases for V and 1 base for J; bases not matched to a gene: 0. Germline V gene sequence: CDR1 MRHNA, CDR2 SNTAGT. CDR3 region: CASSDGGGTDTQYF. In nucleotides, the CDR3 is TGTGCCAGCAGTGACGGGGGGGGCACAGATACGCAGTATTTT.

This clone was found a few times. This chain joins TRBV18 and TRBJ2-1; 13 bases line up with TRBD2. Germline-derived CDR1 and CDR2 are KGHSH and LQKENI. V lost 3 bases to trimming and J lost 7 bases; unmatched junction nucleotides: 6. This CDR3 region has 16 residues. The CDR3 protein is CASSPFGTSGINEQFF. CDR3 in DNA: TGTGCCAGCTCACCCTTCGGGACTAGCGGGATTAATGAGCAGTTCTTC.

This chain links TRBV11-2 with TRBJ2-3; tentative D call: TRBD1 (6 bases). Germline V gene data show CDR1 as SGHAT and CDR2 as FQNNGV. Trimming removed 5 bases at V and 8 bases at J, with 17 bases between. The CDR3 totals 14 residues. CDR3 in amino acids: CASSHVRGSATQYF. CDR3 DNA sequence: TGTGCCAGCAGCCACGTCAGGGGCTCAGCTACGCAGTATTTT.

This chain joins TRBV6-6 and TRBJ2-7; TRBD2 aligns across 8 bases. The germline V gene encodes CDR1 MNHNY and CDR2 SVGAGI (reference sequence). The CDR3 loop spans 15 amino acids. Trimming at V came to 3 bases and at J to 2 bases, leaving 6 bases not matched to a gene. The CDR3 nucleotides read TGTGCCAGCAGTTATTACAACGGGGGGGCCTACGAGCAGTACTTC. It yields the protein CASSYYNGGAYEQYF.

The J gene is TRBJ2-3, the V gene TRBV7-3; D unclear. Trimming stripped 4 bases from V and 0 bases from J, with 14 bases between. Germline V gives CDR1 SGHTA, CDR2 FQGTGA. This CDR3 has 16 residues. The chain's CDR3 is CASSSSVEWSTDTQYF. In DNA, the CDR3 is TGTGCCAGCAGCTCCTCAGTGGAGTGGAGCACAGATACGCAGTATTTT.

The CDR3 sequence: CASSPRAPSGSNEQFF. The CDR3 DNA follows: TGTGCCAGCAGTCCGAGAGCCCCTTCGGGGAGCAATGAGCAGTTCTTC. V usage is TRBV6-6 and J usage is TRBJ2-1, with D possibly matching TRBD2 (5 bases). Trimming stripped 5 bases from V and 6 bases from J, with 20 bases between. Germline loops: CDR1 MNHNY, CDR2 SVGAGI (reference sequence). The CDR3 length is 16 residues.

The chain recombines TRBV19 with TRBJ2-7, with D possibly being TRBD2 (5 bases). The CDR3 runs to 13 residues. Trimming removed 1 base at V and 7 bases at J, with 11 bases between. The germline CDR1 and CDR2 sequences are LNHDA and SQIVND (reference sequence). CDR3 nucleotides: TGTGCCAGTAGTATAGCGGGGTCGGGGGAGCAGTACTTC. Translated, it gives CASSIAGSGEQYF. The complete variable domain, with remaining parts taken from reference TRBV19 and TRBJ2-7, reads DGGITQSPKYLFRKEGQNVTLSCEQNLNHDAMYWYRQDPGQGLRLIYYSQIVNDFQKGDIAEGYSVSREKKESFPLTVTSAQKNPTAFYLCASSIAGSGEQYFGPGTRLTVT.

The chain carries TRBV19 and TRBJ2-5, with TRBD1 matching 9 bases. V was pared by 6 bases and J by 5 bases, with 13 bases of the junction left unmatched. The germline V gene has CDR1 LNHDA and CDR2 SQIVND (reference sequence). The CDR3 totals 16 residues. Here the CDR3 DNA reads TGTGCCAGTAGCCCGAGACAGGGGGGTTTGGGGGAGACCCAGTACTTC. Translation gives CASSPRQGGLGETQYF. The entire variable domain, with the rest obtained from reference TRBV19 and TRBJ2-5, is as follows: DGGITQSPKYLFRKEGQNVTLSCEQNLNHDAMYWYRQDPGQGLRLIYYSQIVNDFQKGDIAEGYSVSREKKESFPLTVTSAQKNPTAFYLCASSPRQGGLGETQYFGPGTRLLVL.

This clone was counted only a few times. The chain is built from TRBV6-1 and TRBJ2-7; 7 bases are a match to TRBD2. The CDR3 contains 15 residues. Trimming removed 2 bases from V and 0 bases from J; junction bases left unmatched: 4. Looked up from germline, CDR1 is MNHNS and CDR2 is SASEGT. The DNA of the CDR3 is TGTGCCAGCAGTGAACGGACGGGGGGCTCCTACGAGCAGTACTTC. Translating gives CASSERTGGSYEQYF.

This rearrangement joins TRBV6-4 to TRBJ2-2; D ambiguous. The germline gives CDR1 MRHNA, CDR2 SNTAGT. The CDR3 sequence is 14 residues long. V lost 2 bases and J lost 4, with 8 bases in between. Here the CDR3 reads CASSDETSTGELFF. DNA for the CDR3: TGTGCCAGCAGTGACGAAACTTCCACCGGGGAGCTGTTTTTT.

The chain employs TRBV27 and TRBJ2-3; 11 bases map to TRBD2. The CDR3 totals 16 residues. The germline CDR1 and CDR2 sequences are MNHEY and SMNVEV (reference sequence). V was pared by 6 bases and J by 3 bases, with 8 bases of the junction left unmatched. The CDR3 DNA reads as TGTGCCAGCAGCTCAACTCGACTAGCGGGAACAGATACGCAGTATTTT. Translation gives CASSSTRLAGTDTQYF.

This rearrangement joins TRBV27 to TRBJ1-1, with TRBD1 as a possible D gene (6 bases). Trimming took 6 bases from V and 10 from J, leaving 18 bases between them. The CDR3 loop spans 13 amino acids. Germline loops: CDR1 MNHEY, CDR2 SMNVEV (reference sequence). CDR3 sequence (DNA): TGTGCCAGCAGCCAGCGGGGGACACGGGGAGCTTTCTTT. Protein: CASSQRGTRGAFF.

This chain connects TRBV14 to TRBJ2-3, with TRBD2 matching 8 bases. The CDR3 totals 19 residues. After removal of 3 bases from V and 1 base from J, the junction contained 15 bases not matched to a gene. Germline CDR1 reads SGHDN; CDR2 reads FVKESK. The chain's CDR3 is CASSQAHPSGRWGTDTQYF. CDR3 bases: TGTGCCAGCAGCCAGGCACATCCCAGCGGGAGATGGGGCACAGATACGCAGTATTTT.

The chain couples TRBV7-9 to TRBJ2-7; D is possibly TRBD1 (6 bases). V was clipped by 5 bases and J by 5 bases, with 13 bases between them. Germline CDR1 is SEHNR and CDR2 is FQNEAQ (reference sequence). This CDR3 is built from 13 residues. Here the CDR3 reads CASSPQGIHEQYF. The CDR3 region has the DNA TGTGCCAGCAGCCCGCAGGGGATCCACGAGCAGTACTTC.

In the case of this clone: Its ends do not fully match the called genes, so a read error is possible. The V gene is TRBV7-9, the J gene TRBJ2-1; 14 nucleotides agree with TRBD2. This CDR3 contains 16 residues. Looked up from germline, CDR1 is SEHNR and CDR2 is FQNEAQ (reference sequence). CDR3 residues: CSSGTSGRWTFDEQFF. The CDR3, as DNA: TGTTCCAGCGGGACTAGCGGGAGATGGACTTTCGATGAGCAGTTCTTC.

V and J are TRBV5-8 and TRBJ2-1, with TRBD1 as a possible D gene (5 bases). From germline, CDR1 is SGHTS and CDR2 YDEGEE. The CDR3 loop spans 15 amino acids. V lost 2 bases, J lost 4 bases, and 13 bases lay in between. This CDR3 is CASSFDTGWYNEQFF. For the CDR3, the DNA is TGTGCCAGCAGCTTTGACACAGGATGGTACAATGAGCAGTTCTTC.

This clone occurred a few times. The chain recombines TRBV6-5 with TRBJ1-1; D not certain. Germline CDR1 MNHEY, CDR2 SVGAGI. This CDR3 has 12 amino acids. V was shortened by 5 bases and J by 8 bases, with 12 bases between the two germline ends. CDR3 nucleotide sequence: TGTGCCAGCAGTAACCCCCCCAGGGAAGCTTTCTTT. Translated: CASSNPPREAFF.